Below, one TCR beta chain is given with its context. The antigen remains undetermined. This sample is part of a study of T cell responses to AZD1222 COVID-19 vaccine. Study findings and constraints: Nearly half of the spike-specific TCRs reportedly recognize variant regions that carry no mutations. At baseline, seropositivity was found in only 5 to 7 AZD1222 recipients.

Libraries were prepared by immunoSEQ multiplex PCR; TCRdb keeps only in-frame clonotypes and omits some of them. Of 110,000 or so clones listed, under 95% were seen once; the top ten hold 5.4%. This CDR3 has 14 amino acids. Germline V lookup: CDR1 SGHTA, CDR2 FQGTGA. V was cut by 5 bases and J by 9 bases, with 16 bases left in between. The sequence was collected from an adult in good health. The sample in question was peripheral blood, obtained on day 0 of AZD1222 vaccination. The rearrangement joins TRBV7-3 to TRBJ2-2; D may be TRBD2 (7 bases). This CDR3 reads CASSPRRGGRELFF. CDR3 DNA sequence: TGTGCCAGCAGCCCTCGGAGGGGGGGTCGGGAGCTGTTTTTT. The variable domain in full, completed from reference TRBV7-3 and TRBJ2-2, reads GAGVSQTPSNKVTEKGKYVELRCDPISGHTALYWYRQSLGQGPEFLIYFQGTGAADDSGLPNDRFFAVRPEGSVSTLKIQRTERGDSAVYLCASSPRRGGRELFFGEGSRLTVL.